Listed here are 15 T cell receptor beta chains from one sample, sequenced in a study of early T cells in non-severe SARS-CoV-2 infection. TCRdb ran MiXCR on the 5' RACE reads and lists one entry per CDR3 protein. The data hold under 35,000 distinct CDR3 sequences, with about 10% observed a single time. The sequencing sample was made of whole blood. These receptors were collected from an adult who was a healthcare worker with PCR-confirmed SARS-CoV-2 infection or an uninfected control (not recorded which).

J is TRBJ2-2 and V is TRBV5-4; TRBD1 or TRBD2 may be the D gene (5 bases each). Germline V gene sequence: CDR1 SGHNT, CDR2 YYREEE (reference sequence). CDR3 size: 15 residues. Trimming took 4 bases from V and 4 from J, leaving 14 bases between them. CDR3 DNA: TGTGCCAGCAGCCCGGGATCCGGGACCACCGGGGAGCTGTTTTTT. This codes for CASSPGSGTTGELFF.

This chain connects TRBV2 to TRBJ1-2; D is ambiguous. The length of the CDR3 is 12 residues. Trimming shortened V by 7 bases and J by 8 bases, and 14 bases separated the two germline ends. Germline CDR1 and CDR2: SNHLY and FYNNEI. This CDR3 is CASKSRRDGYTF. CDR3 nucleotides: TGTGCCAGCAAATCACGCCGAGACGGCTACACCTTC. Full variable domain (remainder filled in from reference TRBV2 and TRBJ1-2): EPEVTQTPSHQVTQMGQEVILRCVPISNHLYFYWYRQILGQKVEFLVSFYNNEISEKSEIFDDQFSVERPDGSNFTLKIRSTKLEDSAMYFCASKSRRDGYTFGSGTRLTVV.

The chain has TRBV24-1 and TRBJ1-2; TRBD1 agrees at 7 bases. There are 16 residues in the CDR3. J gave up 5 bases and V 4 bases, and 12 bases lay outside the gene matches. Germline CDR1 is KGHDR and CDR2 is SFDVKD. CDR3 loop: CATSERGQADGYGYTF. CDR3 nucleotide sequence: TGTGCCACCAGTGAACGTGGACAGGCAGACGGGTATGGCTACACCTTC.

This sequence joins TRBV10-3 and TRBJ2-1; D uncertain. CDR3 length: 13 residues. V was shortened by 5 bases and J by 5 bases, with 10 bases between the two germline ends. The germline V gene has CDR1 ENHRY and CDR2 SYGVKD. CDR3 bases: TGTGCCATCAGTAAATCTGGGGACAATGAGCAGTTCTTC. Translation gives CAISKSGDNEQFF.

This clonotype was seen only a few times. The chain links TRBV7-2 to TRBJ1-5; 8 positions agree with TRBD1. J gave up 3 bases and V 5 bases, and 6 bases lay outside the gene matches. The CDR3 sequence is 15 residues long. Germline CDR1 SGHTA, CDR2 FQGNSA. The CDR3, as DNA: TGTGCCAGCAGCCAGGGACAGGTCGACAATCAGCCCCAGCATTTT. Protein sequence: CASSQGQVDNQPQHF.

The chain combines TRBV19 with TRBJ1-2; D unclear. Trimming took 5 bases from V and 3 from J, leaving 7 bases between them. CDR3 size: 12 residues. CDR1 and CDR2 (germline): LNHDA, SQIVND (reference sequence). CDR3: CASSHQYYGYTF. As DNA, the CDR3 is TGTGCCAGTAGTCACCAGTACTATGGCTACACCTTC.

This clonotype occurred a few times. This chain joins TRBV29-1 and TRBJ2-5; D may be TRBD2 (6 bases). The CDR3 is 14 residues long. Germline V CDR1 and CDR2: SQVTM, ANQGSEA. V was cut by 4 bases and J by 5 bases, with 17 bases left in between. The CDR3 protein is CSVGGGDLEETQYF. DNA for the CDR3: TGCAGCGTTGGAGGCGGGGACTTAGAGGAGACCCAGTACTTC.

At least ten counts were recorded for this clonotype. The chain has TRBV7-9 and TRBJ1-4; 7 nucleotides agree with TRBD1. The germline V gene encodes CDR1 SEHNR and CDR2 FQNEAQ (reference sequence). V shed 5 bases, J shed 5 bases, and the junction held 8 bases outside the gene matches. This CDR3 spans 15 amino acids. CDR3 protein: CASSPAQGGNEKLFF. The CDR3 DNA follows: TGTGCCAGCAGCCCCGCGCAGGGGGGAAATGAAAAACTGTTTTTT.

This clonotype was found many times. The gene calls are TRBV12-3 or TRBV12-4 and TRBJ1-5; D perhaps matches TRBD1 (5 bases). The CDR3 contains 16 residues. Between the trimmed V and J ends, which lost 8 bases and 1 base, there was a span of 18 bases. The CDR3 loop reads CASSEGKWGSNQPQHF. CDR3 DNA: TGTGCCAGCTCCGAGGGGAAGTGGGGGAGCAATCAGCCCCAGCATTTT.

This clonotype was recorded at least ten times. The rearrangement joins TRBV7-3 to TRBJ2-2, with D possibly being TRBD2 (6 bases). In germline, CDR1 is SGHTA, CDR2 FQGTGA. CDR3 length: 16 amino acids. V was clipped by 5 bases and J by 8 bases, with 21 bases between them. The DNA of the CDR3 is TGTGCCAGCAGCCAACCGGGACTCAGTGGTGAGGGGGAGCTGTTTTTT. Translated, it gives CASSQPGLSGEGELFF.

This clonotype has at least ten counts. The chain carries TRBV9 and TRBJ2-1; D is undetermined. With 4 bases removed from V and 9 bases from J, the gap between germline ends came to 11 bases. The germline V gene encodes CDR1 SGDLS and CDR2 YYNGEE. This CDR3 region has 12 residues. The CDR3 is CASSKDWVEQFF. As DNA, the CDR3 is TGTGCCAGCAGCAAAGACTGGGTTGAGCAGTTCTTC.

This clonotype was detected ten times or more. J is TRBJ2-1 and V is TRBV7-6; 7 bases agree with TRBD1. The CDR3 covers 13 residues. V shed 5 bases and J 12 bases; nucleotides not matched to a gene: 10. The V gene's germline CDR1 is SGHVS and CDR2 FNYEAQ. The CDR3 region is CASSRSTGALQFF. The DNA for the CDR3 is TGTGCCAGCAGCCGAAGTACAGGGGCGTTGCAGTTCTTC.

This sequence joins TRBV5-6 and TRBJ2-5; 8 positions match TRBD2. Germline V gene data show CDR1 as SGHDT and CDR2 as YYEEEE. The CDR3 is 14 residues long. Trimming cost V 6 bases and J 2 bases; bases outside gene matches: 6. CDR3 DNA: TGTGCCAGCACGGGAGGGGGACCTCAAGAGACCCAGTACTTC. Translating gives CASTGGGPQETQYF.

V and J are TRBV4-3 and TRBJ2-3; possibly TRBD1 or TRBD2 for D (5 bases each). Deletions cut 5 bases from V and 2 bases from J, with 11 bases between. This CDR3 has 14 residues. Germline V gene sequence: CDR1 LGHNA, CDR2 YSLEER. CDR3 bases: TGCGCCAGCAGCTTTCGGGGCGACACAGATACGCAGTATTTT. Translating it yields CASSFRGDTDTQYF.

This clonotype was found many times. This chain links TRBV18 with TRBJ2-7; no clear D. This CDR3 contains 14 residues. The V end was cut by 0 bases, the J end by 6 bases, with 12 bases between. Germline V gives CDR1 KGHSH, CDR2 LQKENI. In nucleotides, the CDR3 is TGTGCCAGCTCACCACCGGCAGTAAGGCTCGAGCAGTACTTC. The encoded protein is CASSPPAVRLEQYF.